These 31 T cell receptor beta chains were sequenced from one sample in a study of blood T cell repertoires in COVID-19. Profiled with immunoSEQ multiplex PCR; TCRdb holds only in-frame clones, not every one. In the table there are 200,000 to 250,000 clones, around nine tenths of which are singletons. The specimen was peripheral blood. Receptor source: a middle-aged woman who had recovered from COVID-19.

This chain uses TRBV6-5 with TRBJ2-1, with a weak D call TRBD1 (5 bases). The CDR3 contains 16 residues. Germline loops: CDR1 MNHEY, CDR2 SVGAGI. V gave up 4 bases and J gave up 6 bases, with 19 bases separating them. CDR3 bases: TGTGCCAGCAGTTTGGGCAGGGTACGGGTGGGCAATGAGCAGTTCTTC. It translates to CASSLGRVRVGNEQFF.

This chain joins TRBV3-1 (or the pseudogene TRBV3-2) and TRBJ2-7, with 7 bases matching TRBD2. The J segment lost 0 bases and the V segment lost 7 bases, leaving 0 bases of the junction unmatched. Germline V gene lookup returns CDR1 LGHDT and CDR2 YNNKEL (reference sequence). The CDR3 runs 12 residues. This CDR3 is CASTGGSYEQYF. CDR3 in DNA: TGTGCCAGCACGGGGGGCTCCTACGAGCAGTACTTC.

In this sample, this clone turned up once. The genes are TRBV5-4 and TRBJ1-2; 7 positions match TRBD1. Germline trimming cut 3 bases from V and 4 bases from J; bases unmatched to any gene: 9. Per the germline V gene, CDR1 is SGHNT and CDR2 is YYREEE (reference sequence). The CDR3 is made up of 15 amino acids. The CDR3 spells CASSSPNSGGYGYTF. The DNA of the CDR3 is TGTGCCAGCAGCTCGCCTAATTCAGGGGGCTATGGCTACACCTTC.

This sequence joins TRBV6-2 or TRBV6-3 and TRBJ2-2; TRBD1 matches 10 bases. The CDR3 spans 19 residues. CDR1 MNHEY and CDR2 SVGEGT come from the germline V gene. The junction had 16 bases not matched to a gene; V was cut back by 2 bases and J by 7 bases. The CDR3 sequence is CASSYPPTGGIIKGGELFF. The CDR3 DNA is TGTGCCAGCAGTTACCCCCCGACAGGGGGCATTATTAAGGGCGGGGAGCTGTTTTTT.

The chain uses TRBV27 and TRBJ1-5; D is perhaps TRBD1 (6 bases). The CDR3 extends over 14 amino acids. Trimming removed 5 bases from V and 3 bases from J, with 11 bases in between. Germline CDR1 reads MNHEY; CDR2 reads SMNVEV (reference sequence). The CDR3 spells CASSLTGFNQPQHF. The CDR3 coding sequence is TGTGCCAGCAGTCTTACAGGGTTCAATCAGCCCCAGCATTTT.

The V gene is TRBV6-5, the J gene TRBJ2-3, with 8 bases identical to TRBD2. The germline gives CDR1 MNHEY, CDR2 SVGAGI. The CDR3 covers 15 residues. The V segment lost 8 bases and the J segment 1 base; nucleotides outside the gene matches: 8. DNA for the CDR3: TGTGCCAGCGGCACAACTAGCGGAGGCACAGATACGCAGTATTTT. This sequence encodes CASGTTSGGTDTQYF.

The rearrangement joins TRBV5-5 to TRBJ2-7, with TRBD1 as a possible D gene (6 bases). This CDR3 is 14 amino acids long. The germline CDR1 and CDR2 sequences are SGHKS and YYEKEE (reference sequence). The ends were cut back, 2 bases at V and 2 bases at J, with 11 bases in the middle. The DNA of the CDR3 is TGTGCCAGCAGCTTACAGGGTGGGGCCTACGAGCAGTACTTC. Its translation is CASSLQGGAYEQYF.

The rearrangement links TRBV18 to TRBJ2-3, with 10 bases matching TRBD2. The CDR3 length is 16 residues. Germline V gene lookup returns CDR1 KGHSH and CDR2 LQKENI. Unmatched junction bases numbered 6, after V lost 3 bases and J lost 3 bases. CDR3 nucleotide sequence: TGTGCCAGCTCACCCGCAAAGACTAGCGGGACAGATACGCAGTATTTT. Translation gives CASSPAKTSGTDTQYF. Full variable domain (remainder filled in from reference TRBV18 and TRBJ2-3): NAGVMQNPRHLVRRRGQEARLRCSPMKGHSHVYWYRQLPEEGLKFMVYLQKENIIDESGMPKERFSAEFPKEGPSILRIQQVVRGDSAAYFCASSPAKTSGTDTQYFGPGTRLTVL.

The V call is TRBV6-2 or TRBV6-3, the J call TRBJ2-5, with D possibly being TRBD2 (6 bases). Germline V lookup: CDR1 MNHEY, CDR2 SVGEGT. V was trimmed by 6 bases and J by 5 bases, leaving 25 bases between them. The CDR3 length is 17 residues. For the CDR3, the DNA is TGTGCCAGCAGCTCCGCCCGGGCGCGGGGAACGACCGAGACCCAGTACTTC. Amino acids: CASSSARARGTTETQYF.

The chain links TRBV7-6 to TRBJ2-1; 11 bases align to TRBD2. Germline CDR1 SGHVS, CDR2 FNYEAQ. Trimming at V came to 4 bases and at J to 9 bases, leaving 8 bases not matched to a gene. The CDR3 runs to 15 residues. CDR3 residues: CASSSLAGGFVEQFF. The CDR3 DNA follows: TGTGCCAGCAGCTCTCTAGCGGGGGGTTTTGTTGAGCAGTTCTTC.

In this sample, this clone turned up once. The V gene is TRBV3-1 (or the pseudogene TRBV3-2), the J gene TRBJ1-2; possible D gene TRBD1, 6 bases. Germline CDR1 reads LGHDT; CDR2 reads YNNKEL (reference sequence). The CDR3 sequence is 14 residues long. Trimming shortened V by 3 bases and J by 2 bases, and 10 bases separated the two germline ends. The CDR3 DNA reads TGTGCCAGCAGCCACTCGGACAGAAACTATGGCTACACCTTC. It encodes CASSHSDRNYGYTF.

In DNA form, the CDR3 reads TGTGCCAGCAGCCTTGTACTAGCGGGAGGGCCCGGGGAGCTGTTTTTT. Translated, it gives CASSLVLAGGPGELFF. The chain carries TRBV3-1 (or the pseudogene TRBV3-2) and TRBJ2-2; 13 bases match TRBD2. Trimming cost V 4 bases and J 6 bases; bases outside gene matches: 5. The CDR3 consists of 16 residues. The germline gives CDR1 LGHDT, CDR2 YNNKEL (reference sequence).

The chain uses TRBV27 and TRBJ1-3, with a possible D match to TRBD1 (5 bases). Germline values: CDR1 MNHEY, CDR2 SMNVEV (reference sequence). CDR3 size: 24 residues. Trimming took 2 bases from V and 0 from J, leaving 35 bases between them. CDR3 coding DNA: TGTGCCAGCAGTTTACCGAATTTGGCGTTTGGACACAACGCGGCCTTTGTCTCTGGAAACACCATATATTTT. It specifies CASSLPNLAFGHNAAFVSGNTIYF.

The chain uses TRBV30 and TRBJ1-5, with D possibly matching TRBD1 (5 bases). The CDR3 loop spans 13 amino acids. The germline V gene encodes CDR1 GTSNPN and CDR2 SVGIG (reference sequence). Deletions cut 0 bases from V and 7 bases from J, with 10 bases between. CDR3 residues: CAWSVRGGQPQHF. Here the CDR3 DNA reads TGTGCCTGGAGTGTAAGGGGTGGACAGCCCCAGCATTTT.

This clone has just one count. For the CDR3, the DNA is TGTGCCAGCAGCTTAGTGCAGGGCACCGGGGAGCTGTTTTTT. This encodes CASSLVQGTGELFF. The V and J genes are TRBV7-8 and TRBJ2-2; D is possibly TRBD1 (5 bases). This CDR3 has 14 amino acids. V was shortened by 1 base and J by 4 bases, with 7 bases between the two germline ends. Germline CDR1 and CDR2: SGHVS and FQNEAQ.

The CDR3 sequence: CASSEYEGPNEKLFF. In DNA form, the CDR3 reads TGTGCCAGCAGTGAATATGAGGGTCCTAATGAAAAACTGTTTTTT. The J gene is TRBJ1-4, the V gene TRBV25-1; D call uncertain. The CDR3 is 15 amino acids. The germline V and J ends were trimmed by 0 bases and 3 bases, with 8 bases remaining between them. Looked up from germline, CDR1 is MGHDK and CDR2 is SYGVNS.

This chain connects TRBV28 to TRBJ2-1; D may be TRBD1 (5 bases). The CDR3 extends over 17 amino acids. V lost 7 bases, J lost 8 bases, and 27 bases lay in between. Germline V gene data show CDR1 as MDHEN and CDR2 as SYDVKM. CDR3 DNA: TGTGCCAGCATGGGCTCCCGGCCCTGGACACCTAGGGATGAGCAGTTCTTC. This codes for CASMGSRPWTPRDEQFF.

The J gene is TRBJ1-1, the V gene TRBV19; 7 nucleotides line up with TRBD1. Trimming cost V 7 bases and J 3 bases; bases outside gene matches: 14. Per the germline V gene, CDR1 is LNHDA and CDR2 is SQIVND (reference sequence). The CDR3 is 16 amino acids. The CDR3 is CASTVTGLREDTEAFF. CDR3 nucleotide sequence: TGTGCCAGTACGGTGACAGGGCTGAGGGAAGACACTGAAGCTTTCTTT.

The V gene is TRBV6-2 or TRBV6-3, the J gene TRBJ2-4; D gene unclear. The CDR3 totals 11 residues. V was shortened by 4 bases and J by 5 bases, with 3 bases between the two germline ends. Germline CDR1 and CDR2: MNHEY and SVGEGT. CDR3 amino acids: CASSSQNIQYF. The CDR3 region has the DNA TGTGCCAGCAGTTCTCAAAACATTCAGTACTTC.

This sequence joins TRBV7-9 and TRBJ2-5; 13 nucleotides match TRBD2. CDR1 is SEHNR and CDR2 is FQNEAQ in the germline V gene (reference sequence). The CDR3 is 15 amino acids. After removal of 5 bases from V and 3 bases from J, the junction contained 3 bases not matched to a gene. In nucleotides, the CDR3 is TGTGCCAGCAGCCCAGGGACTAGCGGGAAAGAGACCCAGTACTTC. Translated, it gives CASSPGTSGKETQYF. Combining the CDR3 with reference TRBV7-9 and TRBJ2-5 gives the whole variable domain DTGVSQNPRHKITKRGQNVTFRCDPISEHNRLYWYRQTLGQGPEFLTYFQNEAQLEKSRLLSDRFSAERPKGSFSTLEIQRTEQGDSAMYLCASSPGTSGKETQYFGPGTRLLVL.

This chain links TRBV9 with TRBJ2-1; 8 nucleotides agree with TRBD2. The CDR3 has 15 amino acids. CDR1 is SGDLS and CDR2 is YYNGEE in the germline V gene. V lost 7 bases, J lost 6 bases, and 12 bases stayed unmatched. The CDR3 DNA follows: TGTGCCAGCGCGTATCTTCCGGGAGGGCCCAATGAGCAGTTCTTC. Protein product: CASAYLPGGPNEQFF.

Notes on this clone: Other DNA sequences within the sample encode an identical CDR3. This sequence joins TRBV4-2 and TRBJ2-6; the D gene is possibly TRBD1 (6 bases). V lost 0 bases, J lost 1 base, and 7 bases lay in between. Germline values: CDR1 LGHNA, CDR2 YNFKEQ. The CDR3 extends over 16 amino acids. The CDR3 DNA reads TGTGCCAGCAGCCAAGACCAGGGGTCTGGGGCCAACGTCCTGACTTTC. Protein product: CASSQDQGSGANVLTF.

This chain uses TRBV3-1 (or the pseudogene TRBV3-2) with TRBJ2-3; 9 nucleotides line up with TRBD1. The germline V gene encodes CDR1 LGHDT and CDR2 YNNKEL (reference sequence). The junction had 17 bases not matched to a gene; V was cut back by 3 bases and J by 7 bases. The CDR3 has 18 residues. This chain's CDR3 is CASSHRTGGGGRPYTQYF. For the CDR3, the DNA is TGTGCCAGCAGCCATCGTACAGGGGGCGGTGGACGGCCCTATACGCAGTATTTT.

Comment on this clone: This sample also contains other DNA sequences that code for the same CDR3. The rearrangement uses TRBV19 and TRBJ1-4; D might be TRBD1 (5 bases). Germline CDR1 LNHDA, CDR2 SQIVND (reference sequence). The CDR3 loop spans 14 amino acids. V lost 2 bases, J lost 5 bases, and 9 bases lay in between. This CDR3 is CASSIQGANEKLFF. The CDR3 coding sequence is TGTGCCAGTAGTATACAGGGTGCAAATGAAAAACTGTTTTTT.

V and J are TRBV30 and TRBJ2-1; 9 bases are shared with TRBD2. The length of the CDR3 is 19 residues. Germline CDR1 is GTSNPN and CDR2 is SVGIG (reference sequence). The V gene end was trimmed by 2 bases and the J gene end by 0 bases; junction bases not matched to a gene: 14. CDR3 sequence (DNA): TGTGCCTGGAGTCCCCACGGTGGGGGACTAGCTAGCTCCTACAATGAGCAGTTCTTC. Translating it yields CAWSPHGGGLASSYNEQFF.

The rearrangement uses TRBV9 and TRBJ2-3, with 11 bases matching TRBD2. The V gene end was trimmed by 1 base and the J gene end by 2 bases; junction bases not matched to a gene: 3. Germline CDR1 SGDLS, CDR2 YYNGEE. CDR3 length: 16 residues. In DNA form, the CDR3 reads TGTGCCAGCAGCGTAATGGGACTAGCGGTCACAGATACGCAGTATTTT. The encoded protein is CASSVMGLAVTDTQYF.

CDR3 in amino acids: CASSRQRDRDYNEQFF. As DNA, the CDR3 is TGTGCCAGCAGCAGGCAGAGGGACAGGGACTACAATGAGCAGTTCTTC. The chain is built from TRBV5-6 and TRBJ2-1; 9 bases fit TRBD1. The J segment lost 3 bases and the V segment lost 4 bases, leaving 8 bases of the junction unmatched. The CDR3 sequence is 16 residues long. From germline, CDR1 is SGHDT and CDR2 YYEEEE.

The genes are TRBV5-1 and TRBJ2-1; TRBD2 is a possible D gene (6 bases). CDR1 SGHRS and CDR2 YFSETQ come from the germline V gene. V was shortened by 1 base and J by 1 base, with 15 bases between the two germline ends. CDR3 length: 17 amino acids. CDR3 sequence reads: CASSLLLAKNSYNEQFF. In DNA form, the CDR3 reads TGCGCCAGCAGCTTGTTACTAGCTAAAAATTCCTACAATGAGCAGTTCTTC.

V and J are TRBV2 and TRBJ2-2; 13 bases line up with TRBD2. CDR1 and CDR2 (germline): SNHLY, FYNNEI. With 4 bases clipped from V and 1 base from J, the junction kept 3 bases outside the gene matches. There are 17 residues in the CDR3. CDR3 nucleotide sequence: TGTGCCAGCAGTGTAAGGACTAGCGGGGGGAACACCGGGGAGCTGTTTTTT. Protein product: CASSVRTSGGNTGELFF.

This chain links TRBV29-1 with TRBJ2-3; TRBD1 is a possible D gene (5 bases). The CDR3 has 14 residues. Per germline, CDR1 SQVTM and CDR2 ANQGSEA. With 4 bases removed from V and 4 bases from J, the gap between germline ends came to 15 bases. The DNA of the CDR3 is TGCAGCGTTGTACGGTCCGGACAAGCAGATACGCAGTATTTT. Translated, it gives CSVVRSGQADTQYF.

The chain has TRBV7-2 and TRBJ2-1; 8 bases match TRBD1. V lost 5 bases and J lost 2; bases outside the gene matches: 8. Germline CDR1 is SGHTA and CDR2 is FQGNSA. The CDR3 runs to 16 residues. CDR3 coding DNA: TGTGCCAGCAGCCCCCCAGACAGGGGCCCCTACAATGAGCAGTTCTTC. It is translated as CASSPPDRGPYNEQFF.